This T cell receptor (beta chain) was documented in a study of radiotherapy plus CTLA-4 blockade in lung cancer. Study in general: Objective responses were recorded in 15% to 20% of patients, with disease control recorded in about 30%.

Deletions cut 0 bases from V and 5 bases from J, with 15 bases between. Germline CDR1 reads SGHRS; CDR2 reads YFSETQ. This CDR3 contains 15 residues. Study observations and caveats: Early blood T cell clone dynamics reportedly forecast response best, with interferon-beta. Clones derived from tumor TCRs expanded in blood after radiotherapy plus ipilimumab.

This clone has a handful of counts. The antigen remains unidentified. With ipilimumab providing CTLA-4 blockade, focal radiation was administered to patients who had chemo-refractory metastatic non-small-cell lung cancer. Produced via immunoSEQ multiplex PCR; TCRdb's table is partial and in-frame only. The sample has around 63,000 clones, around 69% seen once. The clonotype comes from a human donor with non-small cell lung cancer whose response to radiotherapy plus ipilimumab could not be evaluated. Some clones in this sample may be carry-over from other donors' samples. The input for sequencing was peripheral blood, taken from a patient treated with radiotherapy plus ipilimumab. V and J are TRBV5-1 and TRBJ2-7; a possible D gene is TRBD1 (6 bases). The DNA of the CDR3 is TGCGCCAGCAGCTTGGGGGAGAACAGGGAAGACGAGCAGTACTTC. Its protein product is CASSLGENREDEQYF.